The rows below give T cell receptor beta chains drawn from one sample of a study of PD-1 blockade in classical Hodgkin lymphoma. Clones were sequenced by immunoSEQ multiplex PCR, and TCRdb holds only the in-frame ones, with some missing. Of around 92,000 clones in the sample, 83% are singletons; the top ten hold about a sixth. Sequenced material: peripheral blood mononuclear cells (PBMCs), taken before the fourth cycle of nivolumab. Source of these receptors: a human donor with classical Hodgkin lymphoma. Each CDR3 is given with its conserved first and last residue. D genes are given only for firm matches. Size is omitted from some rows. Given values are once, few, many or a class for expanded clones.

j_call: TRBJ1-2; clone_size: NA; v_call: TRBV4-3; d_call: NA; cdr3_nt: TGCGCCAGCAGCCAAGAGACAGGATCTAACTATGGCTACACCTTC; cdr3_aa: CASSQETGSNYGYTF
j_call: TRBJ2-7; clone_size: NA; v_call: TRBV11-3; d_call: NA; cdr3_nt: TGTGCCAGCAGCCCCGCCCGAGGGTCCTCCTACGAGCAGTACTTC; cdr3_aa: CASSPARGSSYEQYF
j_call: TRBJ2-5; clone_size: NA; v_call: TRBV11-2; d_call: TRBD2; cdr3_nt: TGTGCCAGCAGCTTAGTAGGGACTAGCCTCCAAGAGACCCAGTACTTC; cdr3_aa: CASSLVGTSLQETQYF
j_call: TRBJ2-1; clone_size: NA; v_call: TRBV9; d_call: NA; cdr3_nt: TGTGCCAGCATGGGTGGTGGTAAGGGTGAGCAGTTCTTC; cdr3_aa: CASMGGGKGEQFF
j_call: TRBJ2-1; clone_size: NA; v_call: TRBV5-1; d_call: NA; cdr3_nt: TGCGCCAGCAGCTTGGGAAGCGACAGCTACAATGAGCAGTTCTTC; cdr3_aa: CASSLGSDSYNEQFF
j_call: TRBJ2-1; clone_size: NA; v_call: TRBV29-1; d_call: TRBD2; cdr3_nt: TGCAGCGGAGGGCAATTAGCGGGAGTCGGGAGTGAGCAGTTCTTC; cdr3_aa: CSGGQLAGVGSEQFF
j_call: TRBJ2-7; clone_size: few; v_call: TRBV5-6; d_call: NA; cdr3_nt: TGTGCCAGCAGCTTGGGGTTGGTAGGGGAGCAGTACTTC; cdr3_aa: CASSLGLVGEQYF
j_call: TRBJ2-7; clone_size: NA; v_call: TRBV10-2; d_call: NA; cdr3_nt: TGCGCCAGCAGTGAGTCTAGCGGTAAGCAGTACTTC; cdr3_aa: CASSESSGKQYF
j_call: TRBJ2-7; clone_size: NA; v_call: TRBV18; d_call: NA; cdr3_nt: TGTGCCAGCTCACAGGGACTGGGGAAGGAGCAGTACTTC; cdr3_aa: CASSQGLGKEQYF
j_call: TRBJ2-7; clone_size: NA; v_call: TRBV11-1; d_call: NA; cdr3_nt: TGTGCCAGCAGCTTGGGCGGACAATCCTACGAGCAGTACTTC; cdr3_aa: CASSLGGQSYEQYF
j_call: TRBJ2-5; clone_size: NA; v_call: TRBV30; d_call: TRBD1; cdr3_nt: TGTGCCTGGAGTGTACTGGCAGGGGGCCGACAAGAGACCCAGTACTTC; cdr3_aa: CAWSVLAGGRQETQYF
j_call: TRBJ1-5; clone_size: NA; v_call: TRBV30; d_call: NA; cdr3_nt: TGTGCCTGGAGCCCATTGGGGGCTAATCAGCCCCAGCATTTT; cdr3_aa: CAWSPLGANQPQHF
j_call: TRBJ2-2; clone_size: NA; v_call: TRBV27; d_call: NA; cdr3_nt: TGTGCCAGCAGGGGGTCACTAAACACCGGGGAGCTGTTTTTT; cdr3_aa: CASRGSLNTGELFF
j_call: TRBJ2-5; clone_size: few; v_call: TRBV7-6; d_call: NA; cdr3_nt: TGTGCCAGCAGCCCAGCCCTGGAGACCCAGTACTTC; cdr3_aa: CASSPALETQYF
j_call: TRBJ2-1; clone_size: NA; v_call: TRBV9; d_call: NA; cdr3_nt: TGTGCCAGCAGCGTCACAAGCAATGAGCAGTTCTTC; cdr3_aa: CASSVTSNEQFF
j_call: TRBJ2-7; clone_size: NA; v_call: TRBV5-6; d_call: NA; cdr3_nt: TGTGCCAGCAGCTTGGTTGGAGGCCCCGGCTACGAGCAGTACTTC; cdr3_aa: CASSLVGGPGYEQYF
j_call: TRBJ2-2; clone_size: NA; v_call: TRBV18; d_call: TRBD2; cdr3_nt: TGTGCCAGCTCCACCCTCGGCGGGGGGCCGAACACCGGGGAGCTGTTTTTT; cdr3_aa: CASSTLGGGPNTGELFF
j_call: TRBJ2-4; clone_size: NA; v_call: TRBV6-5; d_call: TRBD1; cdr3_nt: TGTGCCAGCGGGATCGACAGGGTCGGCATTCAGTACTTC; cdr3_aa: CASGIDRVGIQYF
j_call: TRBJ1-4; clone_size: once; v_call: TRBV4-3; d_call: NA; cdr3_nt: TGCGCCAGCAGCCAAGATCTATCAACTCAAATCGGAGCCTTGAAACAACTGTTTTTT; cdr3_aa: CASSQDLSTQIGALKQLFF
j_call: TRBJ1-2; clone_size: once; v_call: TRBV7-6; d_call: TRBD1; cdr3_nt: TGTGCCAGCAGCTTAGGAGGGACAGACTTTAACTATGGCTACACCTTC; cdr3_aa: CASSLGGTDFNYGYTF
j_call: TRBJ2-7; clone_size: NA; v_call: TRBV15; d_call: NA; cdr3_nt: TGTGCCACCAGCAGATTCCCTCGCGAGCAGTACTTC; cdr3_aa: CATSRFPREQYF
j_call: TRBJ2-5; clone_size: once; v_call: TRBV28; d_call: TRBD1; cdr3_nt: TGTGCCAGCAGTCAAACAGGGGAGTATGAGACCCAGTACTTC; cdr3_aa: CASSQTGEYETQYF
j_call: TRBJ2-7; clone_size: NA; v_call: TRBV27; d_call: TRBD2; cdr3_nt: TGTGCCAGCACCATGACGGGACTAGCGGCTACCTACGAGCAGTACTTC; cdr3_aa: CASTMTGLAATYEQYF
j_call: TRBJ2-5; clone_size: NA; v_call: TRBV30; d_call: TRBD2; cdr3_nt: TGTGCCTGGGAGGGACTAGCACAAGAGACCCAGTACTTC; cdr3_aa: CAWEGLAQETQYF
j_call: TRBJ2-7; clone_size: few; v_call: TRBV5-1; d_call: NA; cdr3_nt: TGCGCCAGCAGCTGGGGGAGGTCCGGGAGCCACTCCTACGAGCAGTACTTC; cdr3_aa: CASSWGRSGSHSYEQYF
j_call: TRBJ1-5; clone_size: few; v_call: TRBV6-5; d_call: NA; cdr3_nt: TGTGCCAGCAGGGGCAAGGGGGGGAGCAATCAGCCCCAGCATTTT; cdr3_aa: CASRGKGGSNQPQHF
j_call: TRBJ1-5; clone_size: few; v_call: TRBV7-2; d_call: TRBD1; cdr3_nt: TGTGCCAGCAGCTTACTACAGGGGGGTGGTCAGCCCCAGCATTTT; cdr3_aa: CASSLLQGGGQPQHF
j_call: TRBJ2-2; clone_size: NA; v_call: TRBV5-1; d_call: TRBD2; cdr3_nt: TGCGCCAGCAGCTTGGACGGGAGGGACACCGGGGAGCTGTTTTTT; cdr3_aa: CASSLDGRDTGELFF
j_call: TRBJ1-2; clone_size: NA; v_call: TRBV27; d_call: NA; cdr3_nt: TGTGCCAGCACCCAGCAGACAGCCTCATATGGCTACACCTTC; cdr3_aa: CASTQQTASYGYTF
j_call: TRBJ2-7; clone_size: NA; v_call: TRBV7-3; d_call: NA; cdr3_nt: TGTGCCAGCAGCTTAGGGGCTGGTTACCTCCCTTACGAGCAGTACTTC; cdr3_aa: CASSLGAGYLPYEQYF
j_call: TRBJ2-7; clone_size: NA; v_call: TRBV2; d_call: TRBD2; cdr3_nt: TGTGCCAGCAGGGGGACTAGCGGGAGTTACGAGCAGTACTTC; cdr3_aa: CASRGTSGSYEQYF
j_call: TRBJ1-5; clone_size: NA; v_call: TRBV6-1; d_call: NA; cdr3_nt: TGTGCCAGCAGGGGAGGGGCGCAGCCCCAGCATTTT; cdr3_aa: CASRGGAQPQHF
j_call: TRBJ2-7; clone_size: NA; v_call: TRBV6-6; d_call: TRBD2; cdr3_nt: TGTGCCAGCGCCGGGACTAGCGGGAGAACCTACGAGCAGTACTTC; cdr3_aa: CASAGTSGRTYEQYF
j_call: TRBJ1-1; clone_size: NA; v_call: TRBV10-3; d_call: NA; cdr3_nt: TGTGCCATCAGTGTGGAGGGGAACACTGAAGCTTTCTTT; cdr3_aa: CAISVEGNTEAFF
j_call: TRBJ2-2; clone_size: NA; v_call: TRBV6-5; d_call: TRBD1; cdr3_nt: TGTGCCAGCAAGTTAAAGGGGGCAGGAACCGGGGAGCTGTTTTTT; cdr3_aa: CASKLKGAGTGELFF
j_call: TRBJ1-2; clone_size: many; v_call: TRBV9; d_call: TRBD1; cdr3_nt: TGTGCCAGCAGCTCCTGGCCTCAGGGGGTAGACTATGGCTACACCTTC; cdr3_aa: CASSSWPQGVDYGYTF
j_call: TRBJ1-5; clone_size: NA; v_call: TRBV6-1; d_call: TRBD1; cdr3_nt: TGTGCCAGCAGTGTAGTCCCGGGACAGGGTGGTCAGCCCCAGCATTTT; cdr3_aa: CASSVVPGQGGQPQHF
j_call: TRBJ1-5; clone_size: NA; v_call: TRBV28; d_call: TRBD1; cdr3_nt: TGTGCCAGCAGTCTTCGGACAGGGGGATTTCAGCCCCAGCATTTT; cdr3_aa: CASSLRTGGFQPQHF
j_call: TRBJ2-2; clone_size: NA; v_call: TRBV30; d_call: TRBD1; cdr3_nt: TGTGCCTGGAGACTAGGACAGGGTACGCACGGGGAGCTGTTTTTT; cdr3_aa: CAWRLGQGTHGELFF
j_call: TRBJ2-5; clone_size: NA; v_call: TRBV6-1; d_call: NA; cdr3_nt: TGTGCCAGCCGCCGGGAGACCCAGTACTTC; cdr3_aa: CASRRETQYF
j_call: TRBJ1-5; clone_size: NA; v_call: TRBV28; d_call: NA; cdr3_nt: TGTGCCAGCAGTCTCGCCGGGGGACTACCTTGGCCCCAGCATTTT; cdr3_aa: CASSLAGGLPWPQHF
j_call: TRBJ2-1; clone_size: NA; v_call: TRBV5-1; d_call: TRBD2; cdr3_nt: TGCGCCAGCAGCTTGAGCGGGAGATCCGTGGATGAGCAGTTCTTC; cdr3_aa: CASSLSGRSVDEQFF
j_call: TRBJ2-1; clone_size: once; v_call: TRBV27; d_call: TRBD1; cdr3_nt: TGTGCCAGCGGCCGGGACAGGGTCTACAATGAGCAGTTCTTC; cdr3_aa: CASGRDRVYNEQFF
j_call: TRBJ2-5; clone_size: NA; v_call: TRBV19; d_call: NA; cdr3_nt: TGTGCCAGTAGTATGGAGGCCTCCTCGGGAGAGACCCAGTACTTC; cdr3_aa: CASSMEASSGETQYF
j_call: TRBJ2-5; clone_size: NA; v_call: TRBV2; d_call: NA; cdr3_nt: TGTGCCAGCACCCGGCTAGAGACCCAGTACTTC; cdr3_aa: CASTRLETQYF
j_call: TRBJ2-7; clone_size: few; v_call: TRBV20-1; d_call: NA; cdr3_nt: TGCAGTGCTAGGTCGCTGTACGAGCAGTACTTC; cdr3_aa: CSARSLYEQYF
j_call: TRBJ2-5; clone_size: NA; v_call: TRBV6-6; d_call: NA; cdr3_nt: TGTGCCAGCAGTTACTCGAACCTGGGAGAGACCCAGTACTTC; cdr3_aa: CASSYSNLGETQYF
j_call: TRBJ2-7; clone_size: NA; v_call: TRBV19; d_call: TRBD1; cdr3_nt: TGTGCCAGTAGTATTACCCCGGGACAGGGGGCGTACGAGCAGTACTTC; cdr3_aa: CASSITPGQGAYEQYF
j_call: TRBJ1-1; clone_size: NA; v_call: TRBV7-9; d_call: NA; cdr3_nt: TGTGCCAGCAGCTTAGGGGGGATGAACACTGAAGCTTTCTTT; cdr3_aa: CASSLGGMNTEAFF
j_call: TRBJ2-5; clone_size: NA; v_call: TRBV5-4; d_call: TRBD2; cdr3_nt: TGTGCCCTCTCGCGAGCGGGAGGGGGGGAGACCCAGTACTTC; cdr3_aa: CALSRAGGGETQYF
j_call: TRBJ2-7; clone_size: NA; v_call: TRBV5-4; d_call: TRBD2; cdr3_nt: TGTGCCAGCAGGCCCGGGACTACTACCCCGAGCGAGCAGTACTTC; cdr3_aa: CASRPGTTTPSEQYF
j_call: TRBJ2-3; clone_size: NA; v_call: TRBV4-2; d_call: NA; cdr3_nt: TGTGCCAGCAGCCATCCTAGGGATACGCAGTATTTT; cdr3_aa: CASSHPRDTQYF
j_call: TRBJ1-1; clone_size: NA; v_call: TRBV5-1; d_call: NA; cdr3_nt: TGCGCCAGCAGCTTCCCAGGAACTGAAGCTTTCTTT; cdr3_aa: CASSFPGTEAFF
j_call: TRBJ2-5; clone_size: NA; v_call: TRBV5-3; d_call: TRBD2; cdr3_nt: TGTGCCAGAAGCAGGCCGGGACTAAAGGAGACCCAGTACTTC; cdr3_aa: CARSRPGLKETQYF